Listed here are 13 T cell receptor beta chains from one sample, sequenced in a study of a mutant IDH1 vaccine in newly diagnosed glioma. Time point noted: week 35, safety follow-up. It was 300 ug of mutant IDH1 20-mer peptide that made up each vaccine dose, given with topical imiquimod. The antigens for these receptors are not known. Produced via immunoSEQ multiplex PCR; TCRdb's table is partial and in-frame only. The repertoire holds tens of thousands of clones, with 88% as singletons. The sequenced sample was PBMCs, obtained from a glioma patient whose treatment included an IDH1 peptide vaccine. These receptor sequences come from a woman in her 40s with glioma.

The V call is TRBV6-1, the J call TRBJ2-3; 8 bases fit TRBD2. CDR1 is MNHNS and CDR2 is SASEGT in the germline V gene. This CDR3 contains 15 residues. The trim removed 1 base at V and 4 bases at J, leaving 4 bases unmatched. CDR3 sequence: CASSEVAGTADTQYF. In DNA, the CDR3 is TGTGCCAGCAGTGAAGTAGCGGGGACGGCAGATACGCAGTATTTT.

The V call is TRBV19, the J call TRBJ2-1; D may be TRBD2 (5 bases). Trimming stripped 3 bases from V and 0 bases from J, with 12 bases between. Germline CDR1 is LNHDA and CDR2 is SQIVND (reference sequence). The CDR3 consists of 16 residues. The CDR3 loop is CASSIPPGSSYNEQFF. The CDR3 DNA is TGTGCCAGTAGTATCCCCCCGGGAAGCTCCTACAATGAGCAGTTCTTC.

The rearrangement links TRBV7-9 to TRBJ2-5; the D is unclear. V shed 7 bases and J shed 5 bases, with 11 bases lying between them. In germline, CDR1 is SEHNR, CDR2 FQNEAQ (reference sequence). The CDR3 totals 12 residues. CDR3 sequence reads: CASTTFSETQYF. The CDR3 region has the DNA TGTGCCAGCACCACCTTTAGTGAGACCCAGTACTTC.

The chain couples TRBV7-9 to TRBJ1-2, with unresolved D. The CDR3 covers 14 residues. V lost 1 base to trimming and J lost 4 bases, with 10 bases between them. The V gene's germline CDR1 is SEHNR and CDR2 FQNEAQ (reference sequence). DNA for the CDR3: TGTGCCAGCAGCTTAGATGGCAACCCCTATGGCTACACCTTC. Its translation: CASSLDGNPYGYTF.

The V call is TRBV2, the J call TRBJ2-7; D is uncertain. The CDR3 has 12 amino acids. The ends were cut back, 6 bases at V and 0 bases at J, with 6 bases in the middle. Germline CDR1 is SNHLY and CDR2 is FYNNEI. Here the CDR3 reads CASSLLSYEQYF. In DNA, the CDR3 is TGTGCCAGCAGCCTCCTCTCCTACGAGCAGTACTTC.

This sequence joins TRBV9 and TRBJ1-1; D unclear. The V and J ends lost 1 base and 3 bases respectively, with 7 bases between them. Germline V gene lookup returns CDR1 SGDLS and CDR2 YYNGEE. This CDR3 is 13 amino acids long. This CDR3 reads CASSVTKDTEAFF. Here the CDR3 DNA reads TGTGCCAGCAGCGTAACGAAGGACACTGAAGCTTTCTTT.

CDR3 region: CASSQETPGTGNTIYF. The CDR3 DNA reads TGTGCCAGCAGCCAAGAAACCCCAGGAACTGGAAACACCATATATTTT. The J gene is TRBJ1-3, the V gene TRBV4-2; D is unresolved. In germline, CDR1 is LGHNA, CDR2 YNFKEQ. The CDR3 has 16 amino acids. V lost 0 bases to trimming and J lost 2 bases, with 11 bases between them.

V and J are TRBV13 and TRBJ2-3; D possibly corresponds to TRBD1 (6 bases). This CDR3 comprises 16 residues. Germline V gene data show CDR1 as PRHDT and CDR2 as FYEKMQ (reference sequence). Trimming stripped 5 bases from V and 1 base from J, with 16 bases between. CDR3 amino acids: CASSPGARGGTDTQYF. As DNA, the CDR3 is TGTGCCAGCAGCCCCGGAGCCAGGGGCGGCACAGATACGCAGTATTTT.

The chain recombines TRBV11-3 with TRBJ2-3; no reliable D call. V was pared by 3 bases and J by 5 bases, with 9 bases between. This CDR3 has 13 residues. In germline, CDR1 is SGHNT, CDR2 YENEEA. The CDR3: CASSFWAEDTQYF. In DNA form, the CDR3 reads TGTGCCAGCAGCTTCTGGGCGGAAGATACGCAGTATTTT. Full variable domain (outside the CDR3, taken from reference TRBV11-3 and TRBJ2-3): EAGVVQSPRYKIIEKKQPVAFWCNPISGHNTLYWYLQNLGQGPELLIRYENEEAVDDSQLPKDRFSAERLKGVDSTLKIQPAELGDSAVYLCASSFWAEDTQYFGPGTRLTVL.

This chain connects TRBV7-2 to TRBJ2-5; 10 bases fit TRBD2. CDR1 SGHTA and CDR2 FQGNSA come from the germline V gene. V dropped 1 base and J dropped 5; count of bases not matched to a gene: 10. The CDR3 has 17 residues. The CDR3 sequence: CASSLGASGSPGETQYF. CDR3 bases: TGTGCCAGCAGCTTAGGGGCTAGCGGGAGTCCGGGGGAGACCCAGTACTTC.

This clone came up once. V and J are TRBV21-1 and TRBJ1-2. TRBV21-1 is marked as a pseudogene. This CDR3 comprises 13 residues. The CDR3 protein is CASSIPRSDGYTF. In DNA form, the CDR3 reads TGTGCCAGCAGCATACCGAGGAGTGATGGCTACACCTTC.

The chain is built from TRBV28 and TRBJ2-7; D is possibly TRBD2 (6 bases). This CDR3 comprises 15 residues. Trimming cost V 4 bases and J 4 bases, with 17 bases left between them. Germline CDR1 MDHEN, CDR2 SYDVKM. The DNA for the CDR3 is TGTGCCAGCAGTTGGGAACATCAAGGGAGGTACGAGCAGTACTTC. Translation gives CASSWEHQGRYEQYF.

The chain uses TRBV7-2 and TRBJ2-5; perhaps TRBD2 as D (5 bases). The germline gives CDR1 SGHTA, CDR2 FQGNSA. With 4 bases removed from V and 2 bases from J, the gap between germline ends came to 11 bases. CDR3 length: 14 residues. CDR3 DNA sequence: TGTGCCAGCAGCTGGGGAGAGCGGCAAGAGACCCAGTACTTC. Its protein product is CASSWGERQETQYF.